Listed here are 23 T cell receptor beta chains from one sample, sequenced in a study of cytomegalovirus exposure and HLA in healthy donors. Primers for the PCR totalled 60 Vbeta and 13 Jbeta. TCRdb's table, derived via immunoSEQ multiplex PCR, lists solely in-frame clones and lacks some. The table shows about 220,000 clones, with 65% to 85% occurring only once. The sample consisted of PBMCs. The origin of the receptors is a boy between 2 and 15 years old in good health and CMV-seronegative.

The V and J genes are TRBV11-2 and TRBJ2-5, with D tentatively TRBD2 (6 bases). Germline CDR1 is SGHAT and CDR2 is FQNNGV. The CDR3 sequence is 15 residues long. The V end lost 5 bases, the J end lost 0 bases, and 13 bases lay between the germline ends. In DNA form, the CDR3 reads TGTGCCAGCAGCCCCAACCGGGGGTACCAAGAGACCCAGTACTTC. Its translation is CASSPNRGYQETQYF.

The rearrangement uses TRBV4-2 and TRBJ1-1; 7 bases agree with TRBD1. Germline CDR1 LGHNA, CDR2 YNFKEQ. The CDR3 contains 17 residues. Unmatched junction bases numbered 10, after V lost 2 bases and J lost 1 base. The CDR3 nucleotides read TGTGCCAGCAGCCAAACGACAGGGACGAAATGGAACACTGAAGCTTTCTTT. Its translation: CASSQTTGTKWNTEAFF.

V usage is TRBV2 and J usage is TRBJ2-1, with TRBD2 matching 9 bases. Germline V gene data show CDR1 as SNHLY and CDR2 as FYNNEI. With 11 bases clipped from V and 5 bases from J, the junction kept 19 bases outside the gene matches. The CDR3 covers 17 residues. CDR3 sequence (DNA): TGTGCCCGGACGTCCGGACTTAGCGGGAGATTAGACAATGAGCAGTTCTTC. Amino acids: CARTSGLSGRLDNEQFF.

J is TRBJ2-7 and V is TRBV5-4; 8 bases map to TRBD1. In germline, CDR1 is SGHNT, CDR2 YYREEE (reference sequence). The CDR3 is 15 residues long. Losses at the gene ends were 4 bases for V and 2 bases for J; bases not matched to a gene: 8. The CDR3 reads CASSPSGTGTYEQYF. The CDR3 DNA reads TGTGCCAGCAGCCCTTCCGGGACAGGAACCTACGAGCAGTACTTC.

The chain couples TRBV14 to TRBJ2-3; D not resolved. Trimming left V 8 bases short and J 8 bases short, with 8 bases between. Germline V gene lookup returns CDR1 SGHDN and CDR2 FVKESK. This CDR3 comprises 10 residues. CDR3 sequence: CASGGSTQYF. The CDR3 region has the DNA TGTGCCAGCGGTGGCAGTACGCAGTATTTT.

This clone was counted between two and nine times. This chain connects TRBV30 to TRBJ1-1; D might be TRBD1 (6 bases). This CDR3 is built from 13 residues. V lost 3 bases, J lost 7 bases, and 15 bases lay in between. The germline gives CDR1 GTSNPN, CDR2 SVGIG (reference sequence). This CDR3 reads CAWSGRQGNEAFF. CDR3 DNA: TGTGCCTGGAGCGGTAGGCAGGGGAATGAAGCTTTCTTT.

This sequence joins TRBV10-2 and TRBJ1-1, with a weak D call TRBD1 (5 bases). Trimming took off 6 bases at V and 5 bases at J, with 19 bases between the two ends. The CDR3 has 15 residues. Germline V gene lookup returns CDR1 WSHSY and CDR2 SAAADI. Written as DNA, the CDR3 is TGCGCCAGCAGCACCCCCCCGGGGGGGTCGACTGAAGCTTTCTTT. The encoded protein is CASSTPPGGSTEAFF.

The rearrangement uses TRBV2 and TRBJ1-1; possibly TRBD1 for D (6 bases). The CDR3 runs to 13 residues. The germline V and J ends were trimmed by 6 bases and 1 base, with 9 bases remaining between them. The germline CDR1 and CDR2 sequences are SNHLY and FYNNEI. CDR3 protein: CASRTQGNTEAFF. The CDR3, as DNA: TGTGCCAGCAGGACACAGGGGAACACTGAAGCTTTCTTT.

DNA of the CDR3: TGTGCCAGCAGCGAAGGGGGAATGGGCGGGAGCTCCTACGAGCAGTACTTC. This codes for CASSEGGMGGSSYEQYF. The genes are TRBV21-1 and TRBJ2-7; TRBD2 is taken as the D call from the table, unchecked against the DNA. TRBV21-1 represents a pseudogene. The length of the CDR3 is 17 residues.

The chain is built from TRBV11-3 and TRBJ2-2; 10 bases are shared with TRBD2. This CDR3 spans 17 amino acids. The germline CDR1 and CDR2 sequences are SGHNT and YENEEA. V gave up 4 bases and J gave up 2 bases; unmatched junction bases: 7. DNA of the CDR3: TGTGCCAGCAGCTCAAGCGGGAGGGACCGAAACACCGGGGAGCTGTTTTTT. Protein: CASSSSGRDRNTGELFF.

This clone was seen only once. V gene TRBV11-2 combines with J gene TRBJ1-2, with 9 bases aligning to TRBD1. The V and J ends lost 6 bases and 6 bases, in that order; junction bases with no gene match: 8. Germline-derived CDR1 and CDR2 are SGHAT and FQNNGV. The CDR3 consists of 14 residues. The CDR3 region is CASSPGQGLDGYTF. CDR3 nucleotide sequence: TGTGCCAGCAGTCCTGGACAGGGGCTTGATGGCTACACCTTC.

The rearrangement uses TRBV2 and TRBJ1-2; D not resolved. Trimming removed 2 bases from V and 2 bases from J, with 6 bases in between. CDR1 is SNHLY and CDR2 is FYNNEI in the germline V gene. The CDR3 spans 13 residues. The CDR3 DNA follows: TGTGCCAGCAGTGAAACCAGGAACTATGGCTACACCTTC. This encodes CASSETRNYGYTF.

As to this clone: Sequence at one end of the junction differs from germline and may be a read error. The chain uses TRBV6-8 and TRBJ1-2, with 8 bases lining up with TRBD1. Germline assignment: CDR1 MNHGY and CDR2 SAAAGT. This CDR3 is built from 15 residues. CDR3 residues: CASRLGQGIYYGHTF. The DNA for the CDR3 is TGTGCCAGCAGGCTCGGACAGGGAATATACTATGGCCACACCTTC.

This chain joins TRBV29-1 and TRBJ2-7; TRBD1 matches 7 bases. The CDR3 contains 13 residues. Per the germline V gene, CDR1 is SQVTM and CDR2 is ANQGSEA. The J segment lost 3 bases and the V segment lost 6 bases, leaving 8 bases of the junction unmatched. In DNA form, the CDR3 reads TGCAGCGTGGACGGGGACAGACTCTACGAGCAGTACTTC. As protein: CSVDGDRLYEQYF.

The chain couples TRBV2 to TRBJ2-7; D gene uncertain. The germline V and J ends were trimmed by 9 bases and 1 base, with 16 bases remaining between them. Germline values: CDR1 SNHLY, CDR2 FYNNEI. This CDR3 comprises 14 residues. In DNA, the CDR3 is TGTGCCAGTCAGGTATCGGCCGGATCCTACGAGCAGTACTTC. Its translation is CASQVSAGSYEQYF.

The chain uses TRBV5-6 and TRBJ1-6, with TRBD1 matching over 10 bases. The CDR3 has 18 amino acids. After removal of 4 bases from V and 7 bases from J, the junction contained 14 bases not matched to a gene. The germline V gene encodes CDR1 SGHDT and CDR2 YYEEEE. CDR3 loop: CASSTSGTGVVRNSPLHF. The CDR3 DNA sequence: TGTGCCAGCAGCACTTCGGGGACAGGGGTAGTTAGGAATTCACCCCTCCACTTT.

V usage is TRBV5-4 and J usage is TRBJ2-1, with TRBD2 matching over 13 bases. This CDR3 region has 16 residues. The ends lost 3 bases at V and 8 bases at J; junction bases unmatched: 8. Looked up from germline, CDR1 is SGHNT and CDR2 is YYREEE (reference sequence). CDR3 sequence (DNA): TGTGCCAGCAGCTCGGTTGGACTAGCGGGAGCGGATGAGCAGTTCTTC. Translated, it gives CASSSVGLAGADEQFF.

This clone was seen only a few times. CDR3 in DNA: TGTGCCAGCAGCTTAGAACAGGGTGAGGAGACCCAGTACTTC. It specifies CASSLEQGEETQYF. The V and J genes are TRBV7-2 and TRBJ2-5; weak D call: TRBD1 (6 bases). Germline V gene data show CDR1 as SGHTA and CDR2 as FQGNSA. CDR3 length equals 14 residues. V was shortened by 1 base and J by 5 bases, with 11 bases between the two germline ends. The whole variable domain, remainder taken from reference TRBV7-2 and TRBJ2-5, is GAGVSQSPSNKVTEKGKDVELRCDPISGHTALYWYRQSLGQGLEFLIYFQGNSAPDKSGLPSDRFSAERTGGSVSTLTIQRTQQEDSAVYLCASSLEQGEETQYFGPGTRLLVL.

This clone is a singleton in its sample. The rearrangement joins TRBV10-3 to TRBJ2-7; 8 bases are a match to TRBD2. This CDR3 comprises 14 residues. Germline loops: CDR1 ENHRY, CDR2 SYGVKD. V lost 6 bases, J lost 1 base, and 5 bases stayed unmatched. The CDR3: CAISSGLASYEQYF. CDR3 in DNA: TGTGCCATCAGCTCCGGACTAGCTTCCTACGAGCAGTACTTC.

The table lists this clone with a count of one. At one boundary the junction diverges from the germline segment, which might be a read error. The J gene is TRBJ2-1, the V gene TRBV7-8, with 10 bases that match TRBD2. The length of the CDR3 is 14 residues. Looked up from germline, CDR1 is SGHVS and CDR2 is FQNEAQ. CDR3: CASSLAGEVVEQFF. The CDR3 nucleotides are TGTGCCAGCAGCCTAGCGGGAGAGGTCGTTGAGCAGTTCTTC. Complete variable domain (other parts from reference TRBV7-8 and TRBJ2-1): GAGVSQSPRYKVAKRGQDVALRCDPISGHVSLFWYQQALGQGPEFLTYFQNEAQLDKSGLPSDRFFAERPEGSVSTLKIQRTQQEDSAVYLCASSLAGEVVEQFFGPGTRLTVL.

The gene calls are TRBV9 and TRBJ1-3; D perhaps matches TRBD1 (6 bases). The CDR3 loop spans 14 amino acids. V lost 4 bases to trimming and J lost 2 bases, with 10 bases between them. CDR1 is SGDLS and CDR2 is YYNGEE in the germline V gene. CDR3 sequence (DNA): TGTGCCAGCAGCCCCTACAGGGCTGGAAACACCATATATTTT. This encodes CASSPYRAGNTIYF.

V and J are TRBV5-4 and TRBJ2-1; 7 nucleotides match TRBD2. V was clipped by 4 bases and J by 6 bases; unmatched bases: 10. This CDR3 has 15 amino acids. The germline CDR1 and CDR2 sequences are SGHNT and YYREEE (reference sequence). In DNA form, the CDR3 reads TGTGCCAGCAGCGCCCCGGGACTAAGGATCAATGAGCAGTTCTTC. Translation: CASSAPGLRINEQFF.

V is TRBV2 and J is TRBJ2-7; D gene ambiguous. V was cut by 7 bases and J by 1 base, with 8 bases left in between. The CDR3 runs 12 residues. Germline CDR1 and CDR2: SNHLY and FYNNEI. The CDR3 DNA reads TGTGCCAGCACGCGCGAATCCTACGAGCAGTACTTC. Its protein product is CASTRESYEQYF.